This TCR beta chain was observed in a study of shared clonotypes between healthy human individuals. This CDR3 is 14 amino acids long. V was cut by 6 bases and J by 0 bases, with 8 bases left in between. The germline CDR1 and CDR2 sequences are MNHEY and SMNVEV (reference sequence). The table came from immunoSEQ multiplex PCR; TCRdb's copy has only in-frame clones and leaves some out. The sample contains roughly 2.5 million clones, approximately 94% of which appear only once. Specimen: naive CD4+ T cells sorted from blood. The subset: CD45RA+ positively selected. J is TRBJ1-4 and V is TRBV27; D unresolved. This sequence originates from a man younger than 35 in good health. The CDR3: CASRPGTTNEKLFF. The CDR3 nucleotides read TGTGCCAGCAGACCCGGGACAACTAATGAAAAACTGTTTTTT. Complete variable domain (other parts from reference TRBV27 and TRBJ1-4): EAQVTQNPRYLITVTGKKLTVTCSQNMNHEYMSWYRQDPGLGLRQIYYSMNVEVTDKGDVPEGYKVSRKEKRNFPLILESPSPNQTSLYFCASRPGTTNEKLFFGSGTQLSVL.